The 18 T cell receptor beta chains reported below all come from one sample, sequenced in a study of blood T cell repertoires in COVID-19. Here immunoSEQ multiplex PCR was the method, and the copy in TCRdb shows in-frame clones only, minus some. Found here are around 250,000 clones, around four fifths of them singletons; the top ten hold 1.5% to 2%. The sample comprised peripheral blood. These receptor sequences come from a woman aged 80 or over with acute or convalescent COVID-19.

A single count supports this clone. This chain connects TRBV12-3 or TRBV12-4 to TRBJ1-2, with D possibly matching TRBD1 (5 bases). The V end was cut by 3 bases, the J end by 8 bases, with 13 bases between. This CDR3 has 13 residues. CDR3 coding DNA: TGTGCCAGCAGTTTTTTCGGGGGAGGAGGCTACACCTTC. Its translation is CASSFFGGGGYTF.

The V and J genes are TRBV6-5 and TRBJ1-6; D is perhaps TRBD1 (5 bases). This CDR3 is built from 13 residues. In germline, CDR1 is MNHEY, CDR2 SVGAGI. Trimming removed 6 bases at V and 3 bases at J, with 6 bases between. This chain's CDR3 is CASRDSYNSPLHF. Here the CDR3 DNA reads TGTGCCAGCAGAGACAGCTATAATTCACCCCTCCACTTT.

The gene calls are TRBV27 and TRBJ2-6; D may be TRBD2 (6 bases). Germline loops: CDR1 MNHEY, CDR2 SMNVEV (reference sequence). Trimming took off 3 bases at V and 1 base at J, with 10 bases between the two ends. The CDR3 length is 16 residues. The DNA of the CDR3 is TGTGCCAGCAGTTTTTGGGGGGATTCTGGGGCCAACGTCCTGACTTTC. Translated, it gives CASSFWGDSGANVLTF.

The sample holds one count of this clone. The V and J genes are TRBV6-1 and TRBJ1-6, with D possibly being TRBD1 (6 bases). Germline V gene lookup returns CDR1 MNHNS and CDR2 SASEGT. Trimming removed 2 bases at V and 8 bases at J, with 10 bases between. This CDR3 is built from 14 residues. Here the CDR3 reads CASSERSGDSPLHF. Written as DNA, the CDR3 is TGTGCCAGCAGTGAAAGGTCAGGGGATTCACCCCTCCACTTT.

With regard to this clone: Other nucleotide sequences from this sample produce the same CDR3. The genes are TRBV6-5 and TRBJ1-3, with a weak D call TRBD1 (5 bases). This CDR3 has 14 amino acids. V lost 4 bases and J 0 bases, leaving 7 bases between the germline ends. Germline V gives CDR1 MNHEY, CDR2 SVGAGI. CDR3 nucleotides: TGTGCCAGCAGTTCAGGGTACTCTGGAAACACCATATATTTT. Its translation: CASSSGYSGNTIYF.

The rearrangement joins TRBV6-5 to TRBJ2-5; 7 bases align to TRBD2. J was trimmed by 4 bases and V by 5 bases; bases with no gene match: 4. CDR1 is MNHEY, CDR2 SVGAGI, per germline. The CDR3 is 13 residues long. CDR3 in DNA: TGTGCCAGCAGTCGGGGGGTTCGAGAGACCCAGTACTTC. As protein: CASSRGVRETQYF.

The chain combines TRBV28 with TRBJ2-3, with a possible D match to TRBD1 (6 bases). Trimming cost V 5 bases and J 7 bases, with 16 bases left between them. The CDR3 covers 14 residues. Germline V gene sequence: CDR1 MDHEN, CDR2 SYDVKM. The CDR3 bases are TGTGCCAGCAGTACCGCCAGGGGTGCGAATACGCAGTATTTT. Translating it yields CASSTARGANTQYF.

The rearrangement joins TRBV4-1 to TRBJ2-5; 15 positions agree with TRBD2. The CDR3 runs to 19 residues. Germline V gives CDR1 MGHRA, CDR2 YSYEKL. Losses at the gene ends were 4 bases for V and 4 bases for J; bases not matched to a gene: 13. The CDR3 nucleotides read TGCGCCAGCAGCCGCCGGACTAGCGGGGGGGCTTCGTTTGGAGAGACCCAGTACTTC. This encodes CASSRRTSGGASFGETQYF.

This clone was found once. J is TRBJ2-3 and V is TRBV15; 9 bases align to TRBD2. Germline CDR1 is LNHNV and CDR2 is YYDKDF (reference sequence). The CDR3 runs 14 residues. V trimming: 8 bases; J trimming: 4 bases; junction bases outside the gene matches: 7. The CDR3 loop reads CATFRAGGPDTQYF. In DNA, the CDR3 is TGTGCCACCTTTCGAGCGGGGGGCCCAGATACGCAGTATTTT.

The chain uses TRBV11-1 and TRBJ2-7; a weak D match, TRBD2 (6 bases). The germline V and J ends were trimmed by 3 bases and 2 bases, with 11 bases remaining between them. This CDR3 has 14 residues. Germline CDR1 and CDR2: SGHAT and FQDESV (reference sequence). For the CDR3, the DNA is TGTGCCAGCAGCTTGGCGGGGTTTGCCTACGAGCAGTACTTC. Its translation: CASSLAGFAYEQYF.

The chain links TRBV7-3 to TRBJ1-2, with TRBD1 identical over 9 bases. This CDR3 is built from 13 residues. Trimming took 4 bases from V and 8 from J; bases not matched to a gene: 5. CDR1 and CDR2 (germline): SGHTA, FQGTGA. The CDR3: CASSYGQGIGYTF. The CDR3 DNA follows: TGTGCCAGCAGCTACGGACAGGGGATCGGCTACACCTTC.

The J gene is TRBJ2-1, the V gene TRBV10-3; D remains unclear. Germline values: CDR1 ENHRY, CDR2 SYGVKD. Trimming stripped 8 bases from V and 2 bases from J, with 22 bases between. The length of the CDR3 is 17 residues. CDR3 DNA: TGTGCCATCCAACCTAAAATGGCGTCCGAGGCCTACAATGAGCAGTTCTTC. Translating it yields CAIQPKMASEAYNEQFF.

The gene calls are TRBV6-1 and TRBJ2-1, with D perhaps TRBD2 (6 bases). The CDR3 covers 17 residues. The V gene lost 4 bases and the J gene lost 2 bases, with 18 bases spanning the gap. Germline-derived CDR1 and CDR2 are MNHNS and SASEGT. In DNA, the CDR3 is TGTGCCAGCAGTGGTAGGTGGGACTCTGGTGCCTACAATGAGCAGTTCTTC. Amino acid sequence: CASSGRWDSGAYNEQFF.

This clone occurred once. The chain is built from TRBV19 and TRBJ1-2, with 8 bases that match TRBD1. The ends lost 11 bases at V and 4 bases at J; junction bases unmatched: 12. The CDR3 is 14 residues long. Germline lookup yields CDR1 LNHDA and CDR2 SQIVND (reference sequence). CDR3 loop: CAVMGQAEGYGYTF. The CDR3 DNA reads as TGTGCCGTCATGGGACAGGCAGAAGGCTATGGCTACACCTTC.

The rearrangement links TRBV30 to TRBJ2-7; D perhaps matches TRBD2 (5 bases). V was trimmed by 5 bases and J by 1 base, leaving 18 bases between them. The CDR3 is 15 amino acids. CDR1 and CDR2 from the germline V gene are GTSNPN and SVGIG (reference sequence). CDR3 residues: CAWLIPGKPSYEQYF. CDR3 DNA: TGTGCCTGGCTAATCCCGGGGAAACCTTCCTACGAGCAGTACTTC.

This clone was found once. The chain links TRBV5-6 to TRBJ2-1; 8 bases are a match to TRBD2. J gave up 5 bases and V 4 bases, and 14 bases lay outside the gene matches. Germline loops: CDR1 SGHDT, CDR2 YYEEEE. The CDR3 spans 17 residues. DNA of the CDR3: TGTGCCAGCAGCCCCGTGAAGGAGCGGGGGAACAACAATGAGCAGTTCTTC. As protein: CASSPVKERGNNNEQFF.

V usage is TRBV19 and J usage is TRBJ1-3; 8 bases agree with TRBD1. Germline V gene data show CDR1 as LNHDA and CDR2 as SQIVND (reference sequence). This CDR3 contains 17 residues. V was clipped by 8 bases and J by 2 bases; unmatched bases: 14. The CDR3 loop reads CASDLIERRGPGNTIYF. Here the CDR3 DNA reads TGTGCCAGTGACCTTATAGAACGCAGGGGGCCTGGAAACACCATATATTTT.

V and J are TRBV6-2 or TRBV6-3 and TRBJ1-1, with 8 bases matching TRBD1. Germline trimming cut 0 bases from V and 11 bases from J; bases unmatched to any gene: 14. This CDR3 region has 16 residues. Germline V lookup: CDR1 MNHEY, CDR2 SVGEGT. The CDR3 here is CASSYSARGQREEAFF. The DNA for the CDR3 is TGTGCCAGCAGTTACTCGGCCAGGGGGCAAAGGGAGGAGGCTTTCTTT.